This T cell receptor (beta chain) appears in the sequencing data of a study of control samples from healthy donors and cancer patients. Assay used: immunoSEQ multiplex PCR; TCRdb lists only in-frame clones, some missing. The sample carries 95,000 to 100,000 clones, more than 85% recorded once. The CDR3 loop spans 13 amino acids. V gave up 4 bases and J gave up 2 bases, with 8 bases separating them. Germline V CDR1 and CDR2: LGHDT, YNNKEL (reference sequence). Only one count was recorded for this clone. This chain uses TRBV3-1 (or the pseudogene TRBV3-2) with TRBJ2-5; no definite D call. The clonotype originates from a man aged 25 to 40 in good health. The sequenced material came from blood. As DNA, the CDR3 is TGTGCCAGCAGCCCATGTCAACAAGAGACCCAGTACTTC. Encoded protein: CASSPCQQETQYF.